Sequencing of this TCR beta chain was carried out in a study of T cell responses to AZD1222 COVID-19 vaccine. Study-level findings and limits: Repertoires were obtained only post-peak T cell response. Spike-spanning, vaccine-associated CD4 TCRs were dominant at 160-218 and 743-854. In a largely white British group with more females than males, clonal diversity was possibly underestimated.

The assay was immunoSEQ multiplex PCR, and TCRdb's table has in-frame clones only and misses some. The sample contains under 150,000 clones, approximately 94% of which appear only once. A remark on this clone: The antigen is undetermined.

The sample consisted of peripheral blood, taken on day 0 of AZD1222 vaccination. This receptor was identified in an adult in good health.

CDR3 region: CASSYGTGGTEAFF. CDR3 bases: TGTGCCAGCAGTTACGGCACAGGGGGCACTGAAGCTTTCTTT. V gene TRBV6-5 combines with J gene TRBJ1-1; TRBD1 matches 8 bases. Per the germline V gene, CDR1 is MNHEY and CDR2 is SVGAGI. V lost 2 bases to trimming and J lost 4 bases; unmatched junction nucleotides: 3. CDR3 length equals 14 residues.